Each of the 21 T cell receptor beta chains below was sequenced from the same sample in a study of metastatic and nonmetastatic thyroid tumors. TCRdb ran MiXCR on the PCR reads. The profile shows about 24,000 clones, around 19% of them singletons. Each patient went into thyroid surgery without having received any treatment. The source material was adjacent normal tissue. All receptors derive from a male donor with papillary thyroid cancer or a benign thyroid nodule (not recorded which). Some clones in this sample may be carry-over from other donors' samples.

This clone was found many times. This CDR3 reads CASSSGLDTEQFF. CDR3 DNA: TGTGCCAGCAGCTCGGGACTAGATACTGAGCAGTTCTTC. The chain has TRBV7-3 and TRBJ2-1; 8 nucleotides line up with TRBD2. V gave up 4 bases and J gave up 9 bases; unmatched junction bases: 5. The CDR3 loop spans 13 amino acids. CDR1 and CDR2 (germline): SGHTA, FQGTGA.

By sample share, this clone is medium-sized. The J gene is TRBJ1-2, the V gene TRBV5-1, with D tentatively TRBD1 (5 bases). The CDR3 loop spans 14 amino acids. Trimming pared 1 base from V and 4 bases from J, leaving 11 bases between. Looked up from germline, CDR1 is SGHRS and CDR2 is YFSETQ. CDR3 sequence: CASSLRGSGYGYTF. CDR3 bases: TGCGCCAGCAGCTTGCGGGGGTCGGGCTATGGCTACACCTTC.

This clone came up a few times. V is TRBV12-3 or TRBV12-4 and J is TRBJ1-5; D gene uncertain. The length of the CDR3 is 14 residues. V dropped 6 bases and J dropped 5 bases, with 14 bases sitting between them. This CDR3 is CASRKKGLDQPQHF. CDR3 DNA sequence: TGTGCCAGCAGAAAGAAAGGGTTGGATCAGCCCCAGCATTTT.

The rearrangement joins TRBV2 to TRBJ1-6, with 9 bases identical to TRBD1. Germline assignment: CDR1 SNHLY and CDR2 FYNNEI. V gave up 3 bases and J gave up 9 bases; unmatched junction bases: 15. This CDR3 has 18 residues. CDR3 coding DNA: TGTGCCAGCAGTGAGTGGGACAGGGTAAACATTGGCCCTTCACCCCTCCACTTT. This translates into CASSEWDRVNIGPSPLHF.

In the case of this clone: A clone one base away is much larger, so this may be a read error. The sample contains more than one DNA sequence encoding this CDR3. The chain carries TRBV14 and TRBJ2-5, with D possibly called TRBD1 or TRBD2 (5 bases each). CDR1 SGHDN and CDR2 FVKESK come from the germline V gene. CDR3 length: 15 amino acids. Here the CDR3 reads CASSQLGDLQETQYF. The CDR3, as DNA: TGTGCCAGCAGCCAACTTGGGGACCTCCAAGAGACACAGTACTTC.

There are many counts of this clone. The genes are TRBV4-1 and TRBJ1-2; 9 bases are a match to TRBD1. The CDR3 is 15 amino acids. Germline V gene sequence: CDR1 MGHRA, CDR2 YSYEKL. With V trimmed by 0 bases and J by 4 bases, 3 bases remained unmatched. CDR3 protein: CASSQDQGQGYGYTF. The CDR3 DNA sequence: TGCGCCAGCAGCCAAGATCAGGGACAGGGCTATGGCTACACCTTC.

In its sample, this clone was seen many times. The V and J genes are TRBV19 and TRBJ2-1, with 9 bases that match TRBD2. Germline loops: CDR1 LNHDA, CDR2 SQIVND (reference sequence). This CDR3 region has 18 residues. Trimming took 6 bases from V and 0 from J; bases not matched to a gene: 12. The CDR3 nucleotides are TGTGCCAGTAGATGGGGTAGCGGGAGTCCTAGCTCCTACAATGAGCAGTTCTTC. Translating gives CASRWGSGSPSSYNEQFF.

This clone counts as medium-sized. The chain joins TRBV12-3 or TRBV12-4 to TRBJ2-1; D might be TRBD1 (6 bases). Trimming cost V 6 bases and J 6 bases, with 18 bases left between them. The CDR3 consists of 15 residues. The CDR3 here is CASRTGTRLSNEQFF. In DNA, the CDR3 is TGTGCCAGCAGAACCGGGACACGGCTCAGCAATGAGCAGTTCTTC.

This clone occurred many times. This may be a read error, as it is one base from a much larger clone. The same CDR3 can be traced to other DNA sequences in this sample. The chain is built from TRBV20-1 and TRBJ1-6; D is uncertain. This CDR3 comprises 16 residues. CDR1 is DFQATT, CDR2 SNEGSKA, per germline (reference sequence). V was pared by 3 bases and J by 0 bases, with 12 bases between. The CDR3 bases are TGCAGTGCTAGGGCGTCCCGGGACTCCTATAATTCACCCCTCCACTTT. Protein product: CSARASRDSYNSPLHF.

The chain recombines TRBV5-1 with TRBJ2-2, with 9 bases fitting TRBD1. Germline CDR1 SGHRS, CDR2 YFSETQ. CDR3 length: 16 residues. Trimming removed 4 bases from V and 1 base from J; junction bases left unmatched: 5. CDR3 sequence: CASSAPGQGNTGELFF. The CDR3 DNA sequence: TGCGCCAGCAGCGCCCCGGGACAGGGGAACACCGGGGAGCTGTTTTTT.

Concerning this clone: One end of the junction varies from germline; a read error may be responsible. The chain links TRBV5-4 to TRBJ2-1, with 8 bases lining up with TRBD2. The CDR3 covers 14 residues. Looked up from germline, CDR1 is SGHNT and CDR2 is YYREEE (reference sequence). CDR3 sequence: CVSSLAGSDNEQFF. The CDR3 DNA follows: TGTGTCAGCAGCCTAGCGGGTTCGGACAATGAGCAGTTCTTC.

The rearrangement uses TRBV7-2 and TRBJ2-1; D not resolved. The CDR3 sequence is 13 residues long. Germline assignment: CDR1 SGHTA and CDR2 FQGNSA. Trimming pared 5 bases from V and 9 bases from J, leaving 14 bases between. The CDR3 loop reads CASSPNVVCEQFF. Here the CDR3 DNA reads TGTGCCAGCAGCCCGAACGTGGTGTGTGAGCAGTTCTTC.

Many counts were recorded for this clone. A read error may account for a junction end that differs from germline. The rearrangement links TRBV12-3 or TRBV12-4 to TRBJ2-1; maybe TRBD2 (5 bases). The CDR3 is 14 amino acids. CDR3 residues: CASSLFGPGGAGIF. CDR3 nucleotide sequence: TGTGCCAGCAGTTTATTTGGACCCGGCGGCGCCGGGATCTTC.

Worth noting for this clone: A read error may be the cause here, since a much bigger clone is one base away. The conserved final phenylalanine or tryptophan is absent from the CDR3, which likely points to a read error. This chain joins TRBV11-2 and TRBJ2-7, with TRBD2 as a possible D gene (6 bases). Trimming left V 3 bases short and J 5 bases short, with 17 bases between. The length of the CDR3 is 15 residues. CDR1 is SGHAT, CDR2 FQNNGV, per germline. CDR3 protein: CASSFGSGTSHEQYA. Written as DNA, the CDR3 is TGTGCCAGCAGCTTTGGTAGCGGAACTTCCCACGAGCAGTACGCC.

Of note for this clone: An end of the junction differs from the germline gene, which may be a read error. The genes are TRBV6-1 and TRBJ1-2; D is undetermined. CDR1 and CDR2 from the germline V gene are MNHNS and SASEGT. This CDR3 is 14 amino acids long. The DNA for the CDR3 is TGTGGCAGCAGTCCCCCTCGGGGTTTAGATGGCTACACCTTC. Its translation is CGSSPPRGLDGYTF.

Points on this clone: An end of the junction does not agree with germline; a read error may underlie this. The V and J genes are TRBV5-1 and TRBJ2-1; D gene unclear. CDR1 and CDR2 (germline): SGHRS, YFSETQ. This CDR3 contains 14 residues. CDR3 loop: CASTVVSSYSEQFF. The CDR3 nucleotides read TGCGCCAGCACAGTAGTGAGCTCCTACAGTGAGCAGTTCTTC. The whole variable domain, remainder taken from reference TRBV5-1 and TRBJ2-1, is KAGVTQTPRYLIKTRGQQVTLSCSPISGHRSVSWYQQTPGQGLQFLFEYFSETQRNKGNFPGRFSGRQFSNSRSEMNVSTLELGDSALYLCASTVVSSYSEQFFGPGTRLTVL.

This clone was seen many times. Just one base apart from a much larger clone, this may be a read error. The chain couples TRBV25-1 to TRBJ2-7; D is unclear. The CDR3 extends over 15 amino acids. CDR1 MGHDK and CDR2 SYGVNS come from the germline V gene. The chain's CDR3 is CASSEVGSSPCERYV. In DNA, the CDR3 is TGTGCCAGCAGTGAAGTAGGTTCTAGTCCGTGTGAGCGGTACGTC.

This clone has at least ten counts. The rearrangement uses TRBV5-8 and TRBJ2-2; 11 bases are shared with TRBD1. V dropped 3 bases and J dropped 5; count of bases not matched to a gene: 15. Germline values: CDR1 SGHTS, CDR2 YDEGEE. This CDR3 region has 19 residues. CDR3 sequence reads: CASSWGGFPGQGATGELFF. The CDR3 region has the DNA TGTGCCAGCAGCTGGGGTGGGTTTCCCGGACAGGGGGCAACCGGGGAGCTGTTTTTT.

V and J are TRBV6-1 and TRBJ1-1, with unresolved D. The CDR3 covers 13 residues. V lost 8 bases to trimming and J lost 0 bases, with 10 bases between them. Germline V CDR1 and CDR2: MNHNS, SASEGT. CDR3 nucleotides: TGTGCCAGCTGTGGACTGATGAACACTGAAGCTTTCTTT. Translation: CASCGLMNTEAFF.

The chain links TRBV2 to TRBJ2-5, with TRBD1 matching over 7 bases. TRBJ2-1 matches the DNA end more closely, so the J call is doubtful. Looked up from germline, CDR1 is SNHLY and CDR2 is FYNNEI. This CDR3 is 16 amino acids long. In DNA form, the CDR3 reads TGTGCCAGTATGGCCCGGTTACAGGGGCCACACAATGAGCAGTTCTTC. It codes for CASMARLQGPHNEQFF.

This clone is medium-sized within its sample. CDR3 sequence reads: CASSLTGSSNQPQHF. The CDR3 DNA reads as TGTGCCAGCAGTTTGACAGGGTCTAGCAATCAGCCCCAGCATTTT. The chain couples TRBV2 to TRBJ1-5, with 7 bases aligning to TRBD1. CDR3 size: 15 residues. The V and J ends lost 5 bases and 0 bases, in that order; junction bases with no gene match: 4. Germline assignment: CDR1 SNHLY and CDR2 FYNNEI.